This T cell receptor (beta chain) was sequenced for a study of Ad26.COV2.S vaccination and SARS-CoV-2 variants. Study as a whole: Ad26.COV2.S shots went into the muscle once or twice, 56 days apart.

In regard to this clone: Its antigen is unidentified.

Treatment in this sample: around 19 received Ad26.COV2.S at low or high dose, single or two shots; 5 received placebo; per-sample allocation not given. Collection of samples fell on day 63 after the first vaccine or placebo injection. Study-wide findings and caveats: The TCR breadth and depth analyses may have understated or missed part of the total T cell responses.

TCRdb keeps only in-frame clones here, not all; method: immunoSEQ multiplex PCR. Among some 250,000 clones listed, around 87% were seen once. The V gene lost 1 base and the J gene lost 0 bases, with 10 bases spanning the gap. Germline V lookup: CDR1 SGHAT, CDR2 FQNNGV. CDR3 length equals 16 residues. The chain has TRBV11-2 and TRBJ1-5, with D perhaps TRBD1 (5 bases). The specimen was peripheral blood, collected in a trial of Ad26.COV2.S vaccine versus placebo. The receptor was isolated from a person aged 18-60 years who received the Ad26.COV2.S COVID-19 vaccine or a placebo. As DNA, the CDR3 is TGTGCCAGCAGCTTAGGGACGGACAATAGCAATCAGCCCCAGCATTTT. Translating it yields CASSLGTDNSNQPQHF.